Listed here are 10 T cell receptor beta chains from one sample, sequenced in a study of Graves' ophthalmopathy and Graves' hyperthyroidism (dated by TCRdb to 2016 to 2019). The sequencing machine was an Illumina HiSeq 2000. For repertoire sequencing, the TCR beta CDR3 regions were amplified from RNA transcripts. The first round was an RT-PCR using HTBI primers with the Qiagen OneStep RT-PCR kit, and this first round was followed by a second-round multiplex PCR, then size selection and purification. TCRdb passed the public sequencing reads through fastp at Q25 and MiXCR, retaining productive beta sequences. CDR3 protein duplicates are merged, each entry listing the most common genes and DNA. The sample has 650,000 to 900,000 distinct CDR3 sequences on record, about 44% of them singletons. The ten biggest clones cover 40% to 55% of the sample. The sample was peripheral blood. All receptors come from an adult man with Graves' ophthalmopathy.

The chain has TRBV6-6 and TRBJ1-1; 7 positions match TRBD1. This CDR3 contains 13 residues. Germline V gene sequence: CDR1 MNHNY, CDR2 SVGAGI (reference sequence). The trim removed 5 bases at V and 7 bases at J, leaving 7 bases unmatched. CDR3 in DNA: TGTGCCAGCAGTAACCAAGGGGGCCGTGAAGCTTTCTTT. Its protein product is CASSNQGGREAFF.

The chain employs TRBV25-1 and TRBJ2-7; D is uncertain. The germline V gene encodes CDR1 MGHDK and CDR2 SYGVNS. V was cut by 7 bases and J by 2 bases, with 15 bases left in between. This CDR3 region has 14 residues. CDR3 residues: CASTWGTATYEQYF. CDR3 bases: TGTGCCAGCACCTGGGGAACAGCAACCTACGAGCAGTACTTC.

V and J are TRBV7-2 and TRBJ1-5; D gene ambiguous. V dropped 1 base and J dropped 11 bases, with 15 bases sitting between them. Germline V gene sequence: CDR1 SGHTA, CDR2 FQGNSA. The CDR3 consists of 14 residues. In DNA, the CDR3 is TGTGCCAGCAGCTTAGGGGGAGGACGGGAGACCCAGCATTTT. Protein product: CASSLGGGRETQHF.

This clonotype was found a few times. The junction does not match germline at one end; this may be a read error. The CDR3 protein is CASSYRQDSNQPQHF. The CDR3 DNA reads as TGTGCCAGCAGTTACCGCCAGGACTCGAATCAGCCCCAGCATTTT. The chain employs TRBV24-1 and TRBJ1-5; D not resolved. Per the germline V gene, CDR1 is KGHDR and CDR2 is SFDVKD. CDR3 length: 15 amino acids.

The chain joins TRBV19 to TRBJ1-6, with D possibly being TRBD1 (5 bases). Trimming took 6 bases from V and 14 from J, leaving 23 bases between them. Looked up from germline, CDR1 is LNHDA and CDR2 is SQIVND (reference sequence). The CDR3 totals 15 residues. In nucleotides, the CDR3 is TGTGCCAGTAGCATTGCGGTCGGGACGCAGGAGACCCTCCACTTT. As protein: CASSIAVGTQETLHF.

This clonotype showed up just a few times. This chain's CDR3 is CASSLAPPGPAEIQETQYF. CDR3 bases: TGTGCCAGCAGCTTAGCCCCCCCGGGACCGGCAGAAATCCAAGAGACCCAGTACTTC. The V gene is TRBV7-9, the J gene TRBJ2-5; D is possibly TRBD1 or TRBD2 (5 bases each). V lost 0 bases and J lost 1, with 21 bases in between. The germline gives CDR1 SEHNR, CDR2 FQNEAQ (reference sequence). This CDR3 spans 19 amino acids.

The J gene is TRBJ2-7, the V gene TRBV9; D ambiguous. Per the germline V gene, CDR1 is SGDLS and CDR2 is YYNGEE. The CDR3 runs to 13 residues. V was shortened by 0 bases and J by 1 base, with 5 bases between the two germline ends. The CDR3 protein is CASSVDQSYEQYF. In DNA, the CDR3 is TGTGCCAGCAGCGTAGACCAATCCTACGAGCAGTACTTC.

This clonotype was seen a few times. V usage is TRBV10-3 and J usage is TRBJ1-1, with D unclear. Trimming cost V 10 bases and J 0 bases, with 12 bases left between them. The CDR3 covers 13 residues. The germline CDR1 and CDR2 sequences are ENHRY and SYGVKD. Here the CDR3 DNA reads TGTGCCAGCCGTGAGAAGATGAACACTGAAGCTTTCTTT. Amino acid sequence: CASREKMNTEAFF.

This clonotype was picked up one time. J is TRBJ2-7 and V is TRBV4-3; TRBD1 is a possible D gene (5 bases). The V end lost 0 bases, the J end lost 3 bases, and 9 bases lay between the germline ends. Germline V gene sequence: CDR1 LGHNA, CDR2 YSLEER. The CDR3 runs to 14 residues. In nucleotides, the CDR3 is TGCGCCAGCAGCCAAGATCAAGGGGACTACGAGCAGTACTTC. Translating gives CASSQDQGDYEQYF.

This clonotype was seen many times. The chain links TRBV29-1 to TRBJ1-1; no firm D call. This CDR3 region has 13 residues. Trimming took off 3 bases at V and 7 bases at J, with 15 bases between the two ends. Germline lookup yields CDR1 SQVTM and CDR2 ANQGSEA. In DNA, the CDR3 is TGCAGCGTTGAGGATGCGAACAGCTTTGAAGCTTTCTTT. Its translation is CSVEDANSFEAFF.